The text below deals with one TCR beta chain. As yet, its antigen is unknown. This entry belongs to a study of cytomegalovirus exposure and HLA in healthy donors. As for the study in general: Later, an analysis reported that the roughly 120 validation repertoires had used the same platform as the approximately 670 first-cohort repertoires. The study's findings and limits: Specificity for CMV antigens was confirmed in vitro for a few of the CMV-associated chains.

Germline CDR1 reads SGHAT; CDR2 reads FQNNGV. The CDR3 covers 18 residues. Trimming took 5 bases from V and 0 from J, leaving 19 bases between them. The table came from immunoSEQ multiplex PCR; TCRdb's copy has only in-frame clones and leaves some out. This sample has under 300,000 clones, with approximately 86% found just once. The sequencing sample was made of PBMCs. The clonotype originates from a woman younger than 45 in good health and CMV-seropositive. The V gene is TRBV11-2, the J gene TRBJ2-2; a weak D match, TRBD1 (6 bases). The CDR3 reads CASSGSRQGWTNTGELFF. The DNA for the CDR3 is TGTGCCAGCAGCGGATCGAGGCAGGGGTGGACGAACACCGGGGAGCTGTTTTTT.